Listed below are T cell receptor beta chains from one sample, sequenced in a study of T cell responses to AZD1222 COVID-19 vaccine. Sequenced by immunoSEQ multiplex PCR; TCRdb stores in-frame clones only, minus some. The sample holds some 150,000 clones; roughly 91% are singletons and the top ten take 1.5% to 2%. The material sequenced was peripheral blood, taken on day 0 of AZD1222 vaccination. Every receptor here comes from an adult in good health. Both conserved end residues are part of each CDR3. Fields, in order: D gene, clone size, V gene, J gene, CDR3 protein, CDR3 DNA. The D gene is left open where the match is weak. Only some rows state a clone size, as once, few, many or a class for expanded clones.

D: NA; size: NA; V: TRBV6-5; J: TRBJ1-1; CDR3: CASSGWGTEAFF; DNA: TGTGCCAGCAGCGGTTGGGGGACTGAAGCTTTCTTT
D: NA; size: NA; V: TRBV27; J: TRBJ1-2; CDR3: CASAGVANYGYTF; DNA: TGTGCCAGCGCAGGGGTAGCTAACTATGGCTACACCTTC
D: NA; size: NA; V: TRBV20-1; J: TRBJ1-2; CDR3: CSASSRWGYGYTF; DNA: TGCAGTGCTAGTTCCCGGTGGGGCTATGGCTACACCTTC
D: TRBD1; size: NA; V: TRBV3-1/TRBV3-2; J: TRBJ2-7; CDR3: CASSAPTGVRYEQYF; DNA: TGTGCCAGCAGCGCACCAACAGGGGTTCGGTACGAGCAGTACTTC
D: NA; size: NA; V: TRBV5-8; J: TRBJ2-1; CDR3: CASSLILQTSYNEQFF; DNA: TGTGCCAGCAGCTTGATACTCCAGACCTCCTACAATGAGCAGTTCTTC
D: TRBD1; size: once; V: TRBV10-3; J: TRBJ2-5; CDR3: CAISTMTGEETQYF; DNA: TGTGCCATCAGCACCATGACAGGGGAAGAGACCCAGTACTTC
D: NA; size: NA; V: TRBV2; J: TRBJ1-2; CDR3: CASSEQSYGYTF; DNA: TGTGCCAGCAGTGAACAGAGCTATGGCTACACCTTC
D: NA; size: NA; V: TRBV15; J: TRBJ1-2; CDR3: CATSRGGDYGYTF; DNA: TGTGCCACCAGCAGAGGGGGGGACTACGGCTACACCTTC
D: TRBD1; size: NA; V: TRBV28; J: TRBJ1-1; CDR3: CASSLGTAGNTEAFF; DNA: TGTGCCAGCAGTCTTGGGACAGCCGGGAACACTGAAGCTTTCTTT
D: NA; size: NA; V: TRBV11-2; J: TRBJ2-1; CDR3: CASSLSRNLEQFF; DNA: TGTGCCAGCAGCTTATCTAGAAACCTTGAGCAGTTCTTC
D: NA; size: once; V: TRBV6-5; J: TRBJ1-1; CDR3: CASSYLITNTEAFF; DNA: TGTGCCAGCAGTTACCTGATCACTAACACTGAAGCTTTCTTT
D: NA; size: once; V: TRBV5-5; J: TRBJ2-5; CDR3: CASSFWGQETQYF; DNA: TGTGCCAGCAGCTTTTGGGGGCAAGAGACCCAGTACTTC
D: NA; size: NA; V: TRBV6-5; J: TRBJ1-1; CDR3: CASRDTHTEAFF; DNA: TGTGCCAGCAGGGACACCCACACTGAAGCTTTCTTT
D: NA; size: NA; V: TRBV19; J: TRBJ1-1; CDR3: CASSEGRGTEAFF; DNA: TGTGCCAGTAGTGAGGGTCGGGGGACTGAAGCTTTCTTT
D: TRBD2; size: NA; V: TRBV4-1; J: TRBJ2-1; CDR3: CASSPWTSGSSYNEQFF; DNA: TGCGCCAGCAGCCCCTGGACTAGCGGGAGCTCCTACAATGAGCAGTTCTTC
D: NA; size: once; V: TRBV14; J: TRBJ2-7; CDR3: CAPQVTPPPTFYEQYF; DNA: TGTGCCCCCCAAGTAACCCCCCCACCGACTTTCTACGAGCAGTACTTC
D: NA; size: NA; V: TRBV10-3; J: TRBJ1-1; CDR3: CAITPGVETEAFF; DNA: TGTGCCATCACCCCGGGAGTGGAGACTGAAGCTTTCTTT
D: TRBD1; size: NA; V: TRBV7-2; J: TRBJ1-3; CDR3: CASSRTGISGNTIYF; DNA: TGTGCCAGCAGCAGGACAGGCATCTCTGGAAACACCATATATTTT
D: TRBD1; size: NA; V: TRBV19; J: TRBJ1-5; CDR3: CATVPQGARSNQPQHF; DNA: TGTGCCACCGTGCCTCAGGGGGCGAGGAGCAATCAGCCCCAGCATTTT
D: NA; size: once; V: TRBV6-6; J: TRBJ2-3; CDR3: CASSYLGGGTDTQYF; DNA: TGTGCCAGCAGTTACTTGGGGGGCGGGACAGATACGCAGTATTTT
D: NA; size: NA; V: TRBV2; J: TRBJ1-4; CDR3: CASSPDPREKLFF; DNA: TGTGCCAGCAGTCCCGACCCCCGGGAAAAACTGTTTTTT
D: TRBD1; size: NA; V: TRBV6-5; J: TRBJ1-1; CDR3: CASTYGQGEAFF; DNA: TGTGCCAGCACTTACGGACAGGGCGAAGCTTTCTTT
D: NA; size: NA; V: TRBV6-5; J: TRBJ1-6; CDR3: CASSYSFNNSPLHF; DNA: TGTGCCAGCAGTTACTCCTTTAATAATTCACCCCTCCACTTT
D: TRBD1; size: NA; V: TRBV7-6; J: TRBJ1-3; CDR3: CASSLRNRGSGNTIYF; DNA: TGTGCCAGCAGCTTAAGGAACAGGGGGTCTGGAAACACCATATATTTT
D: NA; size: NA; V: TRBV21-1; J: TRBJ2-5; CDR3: CASSKYRTARESQYF; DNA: TGTGCCAGCAGCAAGTATCGGACAGCAAGAGAAAGCCAGTACTTC
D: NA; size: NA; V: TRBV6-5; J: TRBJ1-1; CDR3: CASSPRAQTEAFF; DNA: TGTGCCAGCAGCCCCCGGGCTCAGACTGAAGCTTTCTTT
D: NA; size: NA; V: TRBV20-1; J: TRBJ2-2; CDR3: CSAGVAGELFF; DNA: TGCAGTGCTGGGGTCGCCGGGGAGCTGTTTTTT
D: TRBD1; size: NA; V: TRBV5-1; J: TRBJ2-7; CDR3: CASSRRGQGAWEQYF; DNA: TGCGCCAGCAGCCGCCGGGGGCAGGGGGCGTGGGAGCAGTACTTC
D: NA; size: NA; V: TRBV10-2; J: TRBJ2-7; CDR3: CASRMGGSYEQYF; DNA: TGCGCCAGCAGGATGGGGGGCTCCTACGAGCAGTACTTC
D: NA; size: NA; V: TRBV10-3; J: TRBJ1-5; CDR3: CAITEGMDKPQHF; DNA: TGTGCCATCACTGAGGGGATGGATAAGCCCCAGCATTTT
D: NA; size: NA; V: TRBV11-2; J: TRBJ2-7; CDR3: CASSFLRDRAFYEQYF; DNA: TGTGCCAGCAGCTTCCTTCGAGACAGAGCATTCTACGAGCAGTACTTC
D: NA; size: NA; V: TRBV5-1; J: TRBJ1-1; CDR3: CASSLGPGEGTEAFF; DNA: TGCGCCAGCAGCTTGGGGCCAGGGGAGGGGACTGAAGCTTTCTTT
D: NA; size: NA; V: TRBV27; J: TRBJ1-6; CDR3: CASSLGQGYNSPLHF; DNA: TGTGCCAGCAGTTTAGGGCAGGGGTATAATTCACCCCTCCACTTT
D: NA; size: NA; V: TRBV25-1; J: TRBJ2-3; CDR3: CASSEFGTDTQYF; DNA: TGTGCCAGCAGTGAATTTGGGACAGATACGCAGTATTTT
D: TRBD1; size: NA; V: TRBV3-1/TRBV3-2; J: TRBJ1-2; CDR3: CASSPWDSKVRGYTF; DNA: TGTGCCAGCAGCCCTTGGGACAGCAAAGTTCGGGGCTACACCTTC
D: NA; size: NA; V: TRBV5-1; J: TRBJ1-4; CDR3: CASSFASGNEKLFF; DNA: TGCGCCAGCAGCTTTGCGTCAGGGAATGAAAAACTGTTTTTT
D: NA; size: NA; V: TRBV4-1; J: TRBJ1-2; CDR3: CASSQDVWEDPRGLYGYTF; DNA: TGCGCCAGCAGCCAAGATGTCTGGGAGGACCCTCGAGGCTTGTATGGCTACACCTTC
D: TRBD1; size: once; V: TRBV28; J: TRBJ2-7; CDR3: CASRFGDRSYEQYF; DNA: TGTGCCAGCCGCTTTGGGGACAGGTCGTACGAGCAGTACTTC
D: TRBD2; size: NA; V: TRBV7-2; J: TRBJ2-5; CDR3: CASSLALAGGGQETQYF; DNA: TGTGCCAGCAGCTTAGCACTAGCGGGAGGGGGCCAAGAGACCCAGTACTTC
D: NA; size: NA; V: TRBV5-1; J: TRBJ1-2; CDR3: CASRDGEGDGYTF; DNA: TGCGCCAGCAGGGATGGAGAGGGAGATGGCTACACCTTC
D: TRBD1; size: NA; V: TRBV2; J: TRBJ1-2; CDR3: CASNPQGGGNGYTF; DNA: TGTGCCAGCAACCCACAGGGGGGCGGTAATGGCTACACCTTC
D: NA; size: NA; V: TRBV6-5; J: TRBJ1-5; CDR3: CASTTGRGSNQPQHF; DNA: TGTGCCAGCACCACAGGGAGGGGCAGCAATCAGCCCCAGCATTTT